This passage covers 13 T cell receptor beta chains from one sample sequenced in a study of regulatory T cells in long-lasting Graves disease. This sample's time point: newly diagnosed GD, antithyroid drugs for less than 3 months. Researchers made the TCR library from RNA that was extracted from PBMCs. TCR beta libraries were built with iRepertoire HTBI primers and Arm-PCR of CDR3 regions. TCRdb processed the multiplex PCR reads anew with MiXCR; each CDR3 protein has one entry. The data hold roughly 220,000 distinct CDR3 sequences, with 15% to 20% observed a single time. The material was peripheral blood mononuclear cells (PBMCs), obtained at new diagnosis, from a patient treated with antithyroid drugs. The receptors were sampled from a female donor with Graves disease.

The chain has TRBV7-8 and TRBJ2-2, with a possible D match to TRBD2 (5 bases). V lost 5 bases and J lost 1, with 14 bases in between. CDR1 SGHVS and CDR2 FQNEAQ come from the germline V gene. This CDR3 has 16 amino acids. CDR3 sequence: CASSPWTGVNTGELFF. The CDR3 nucleotides are TGTGCCAGCAGCCCGTGGACTGGCGTGAACACCGGGGAGCTGTTTTTT.

The J gene is TRBJ1-5, the V gene TRBV2; tentative D call: TRBD1 (5 bases). V lost 5 bases and J 4 bases, leaving 9 bases between the germline ends. The CDR3 consists of 13 residues. Germline assignment: CDR1 SNHLY and CDR2 FYNNEI. The DNA for the CDR3 is TGTGCCAGCAGTTTTAACAGGAATCAGCCCCAGCATTTT. Amino acids: CASSFNRNQPQHF.

This clonotype was seen repeatedly, ten times or more. V and J are TRBV6-1 and TRBJ1-4; a possible D gene is TRBD1 (5 bases). The CDR3 totals 13 residues. In germline, CDR1 is MNHNS, CDR2 SASEGT. The ends were cut back, 8 bases at V and 8 bases at J, with 15 bases in the middle. The CDR3 nucleotides are TGTGCCAGCTGGGGGGGGATAGAGGAAAAACTGTTTTTT. It encodes CASWGGIEEKLFF.

For this clonotype: The junction and the germline gene differ at one end; a read error may be behind it. The chain couples TRBV11-2 to TRBJ1-4; D unresolved. The CDR3 covers 11 residues. Germline V gives CDR1 SGHAT, CDR2 FQNNGV. CDR3 loop: CANSLGEKLFF. CDR3 DNA: TGTGCCAACAGCCTCGGGGAAAAACTGTTTTTT.

The chain couples TRBV7-2 to TRBJ1-2; 10 nucleotides line up with TRBD1. Losses at the gene ends were 5 bases for V and 8 bases for J; bases not matched to a gene: 8. The CDR3 runs 14 residues. Germline values: CDR1 SGHTA, CDR2 FQGNSA. CDR3 protein: CASSLNRDRGGYTF. The CDR3 nucleotides read TGTGCCAGCAGCCTAAACCGGGACAGGGGAGGCTACACCTTC.

The sample holds a few counts of this clonotype. A much larger clonotype is one base distant, so this may be a read error. The genes are TRBV20-1 and TRBJ2-3; no reliable D call. The CDR3 is 15 residues long. Germline-derived CDR1 and CDR2 are DFQATT and SNEGSKA (reference sequence). V was trimmed by 6 bases and J by 3 bases, leaving 19 bases between them. CDR3 nucleotides: TGCAGTGCGGTCCGACCAGCACAGATGACAGATACGCAGTATTTT. This translates into CSAVRPAQMTDTQYF.

In this sample, this clonotype turned up many times. The chain is built from TRBV10-3 and TRBJ2-1, with TRBD2 as a possible D gene (5 bases). Germline V gives CDR1 ENHRY, CDR2 SYGVKD. The CDR3 is made up of 15 amino acids. V shed 6 bases and J shed 0 bases, with 12 bases lying between them. CDR3 loop: CAIRGSGSSYNEQFF. Written as DNA, the CDR3 is TGTGCCATCAGGGGTAGTGGGAGCTCCTACAATGAGCAGTTCTTC.

V gene TRBV6-1 combines with J gene TRBJ1-1; D gene uncertain. CDR1 MNHNS and CDR2 SASEGT come from the germline V gene. V was cut by 10 bases and J by 3 bases, with 18 bases left in between. The CDR3 has 14 residues. The CDR3 region is CATLLGVEYTEAFF. The CDR3 nucleotides are TGTGCCACTCTTCTCGGGGTCGAGTACACTGAAGCTTTCTTT.

This clonotype was observed at least ten times. The rearrangement links TRBV10-3 to TRBJ2-3, with D tentatively TRBD2 (6 bases). The germline gives CDR1 ENHRY, CDR2 SYGVKD. The CDR3 has 20 residues. V lost 0 bases to trimming and J lost 4 bases, with 26 bases between them. CDR3 DNA sequence: TGTGCCATCAGTGAGTCTACTCCATCCCATAGCGGAGGTGAATCAGATACGCAGTATTTT. It specifies CAISESTPSHSGGESDTQYF.

This clonotype showed up many times. The V and J genes are TRBV11-2 and TRBJ1-5; D remains unclear. The length of the CDR3 is 17 residues. V dropped 3 bases and J dropped 0 bases, with 15 bases sitting between them. Per germline, CDR1 SGHAT and CDR2 FQNNGV. CDR3 sequence reads: CASSFNGRRYSNQPQHF. CDR3 coding DNA: TGTGCCAGCAGCTTTAACGGCAGACGATATAGCAATCAGCCCCAGCATTTT.

Of note for this clonotype: Relative to the germline gene, one junction end is altered; a read error may explain this. This chain uses TRBV20-1 with TRBJ2-5; 9 nucleotides agree with TRBD2. CDR1 and CDR2 from the germline V gene are DFQATT and SNEGSKA (reference sequence). The CDR3 runs 17 residues. The CDR3, as DNA: TGCAATGCTAGCCCCACCGGGGGACTAGCCGTAAAGGAGACCCAGTACTTC. This encodes CNASPTGGLAVKETQYF.

This clonotype was recorded a few times. V usage is TRBV20-1 and J usage is TRBJ2-2; 8 nucleotides align to TRBD2. The CDR3 totals 16 residues. Per the germline V gene, CDR1 is DFQATT and CDR2 is SNEGSKA (reference sequence). V lost 4 bases to trimming and J lost 5 bases; unmatched junction nucleotides: 12. CDR3 loop: CSATDGRAFGTGELFF. The CDR3, as DNA: TGCAGTGCTACTGACGGGAGGGCCTTTGGGACCGGGGAGCTGTTTTTT.

This clonotype was found many times. The chain carries TRBV27 and TRBJ1-5; D ambiguous. The V and J ends lost 5 bases and 1 base respectively, with 15 bases between them. The V gene's germline CDR1 is MNHEY and CDR2 SMNVEV (reference sequence). This CDR3 region has 16 residues. The CDR3 here is CASSLLPGRSNQPQHF. As DNA, the CDR3 is TGTGCCAGCAGTCTCCTCCCCGGACGGAGCAATCAGCCCCAGCATTTT.